This T cell receptor beta chain originates from a study of CD8 T cells in Susac syndrome. Trimming removed 5 bases at V and 1 base at J, with 9 bases between. CDR3 length: 14 residues. Looked up from germline, CDR1 is MDHEN and CDR2 is SYDVKM. Reverse transcription of roughly 0.5 to 1 ug RNA was carried out with random hexamers. TCRdb recomputed calls from the immunoSEQ multiplex PCR reads with MiXCR, one row per CDR3 protein. Here the sample spans approximately 25,000 distinct CDR3 sequences, around 95% being singletons. The specimen was CD8+ T cells from PBMCs. The sequence was obtained from a human donor with Susac syndrome. J is TRBJ1-5 and V is TRBV28; D is unresolved. The CDR3 sequence is CASSPPGSNQPQHF. In DNA form, the CDR3 reads TGTGCCAGCAGTCCCCCGGGAAGCAATCAGCCCCAGCATTTT.